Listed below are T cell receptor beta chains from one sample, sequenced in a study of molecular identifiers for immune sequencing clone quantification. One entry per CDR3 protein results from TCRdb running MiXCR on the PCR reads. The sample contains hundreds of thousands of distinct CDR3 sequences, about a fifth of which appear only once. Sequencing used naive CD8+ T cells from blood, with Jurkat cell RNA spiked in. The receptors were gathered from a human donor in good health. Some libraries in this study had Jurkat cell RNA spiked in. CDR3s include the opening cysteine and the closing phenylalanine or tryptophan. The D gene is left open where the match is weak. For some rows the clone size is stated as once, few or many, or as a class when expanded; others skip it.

cdr3_aa: CASSLWDGDERLFF
cdr3_nt: TGTGCCAGCAGCTTGTGGGACGGGGATGAAAGGCTGTTTTTT
j_call: TRBJ1-4
clone_size: NA
v_call: TRBV7-6
d_call: NA

cdr3_aa: CASTSWTGTNQPQHF
cdr3_nt: TGTGCCAGCACTAGCTGGACAGGGACTAATCAGCCCCAGCATTTT
j_call: TRBJ1-5
clone_size: many
v_call: TRBV6-1
d_call: TRBD1

cdr3_aa: CASSQGKGDTQYF
cdr3_nt: TGCGCCAGCAGCCAGGGGAAGGGAGATACGCAGTATTTT
j_call: TRBJ2-3
clone_size: many
v_call: TRBV4-3
d_call: NA

cdr3_aa: CASSQDETGRGSLEQYF
cdr3_nt: TGCGCCAGCAGCCAAGATGAAACAGGGAGGGGTTCTCTCGAGCAGTACTTC
j_call: TRBJ2-7
clone_size: NA
v_call: TRBV4-3
d_call: NA

cdr3_aa: CASSPSGTGYNEQFF
cdr3_nt: TGTGCCAGCAGCCCCTCCGGGACGGGGTACAATGAGCAGTTCTTC
j_call: TRBJ2-1
clone_size: many
v_call: TRBV9
d_call: NA

cdr3_aa: CASSGKVDPYGYTF
cdr3_nt: TGTGCCAGCAGCGGTAAGGTAGATCCTTATGGCTACACCTTC
j_call: TRBJ1-2
clone_size: many
v_call: TRBV2
d_call: NA

cdr3_aa: CASSQDGGAGQEQYF
cdr3_nt: TGCGCCAGCAGCCAAGATGGTGGTGCGGGCCAGGAGCAGTACTTC
j_call: TRBJ2-7
clone_size: many
v_call: TRBV4-3
d_call: NA

cdr3_aa: CATSSLASYEQYF
cdr3_nt: TGTGCCACCAGTAGTTTAGCGAGCTACGAGCAGTACTTC
j_call: TRBJ2-7
clone_size: many
v_call: TRBV24-1
d_call: NA

cdr3_aa: CASSPGLAGELTHEQFF
cdr3_nt: TGTGCCAGCAGCCCGGGACTAGCGGGAGAGTTAACCCATGAGCAGTTCTTC
j_call: TRBJ2-1
clone_size: many
v_call: TRBV7-2
d_call: TRBD2

cdr3_aa: CASSVRGGIGSYNEQFF
cdr3_nt: TGTGCCAGCAGTGTACGCGGGGGTATAGGGTCCTACAATGAGCAGTTCTTC
j_call: TRBJ2-1
clone_size: NA
v_call: TRBV2
d_call: TRBD2

cdr3_aa: CAQQALAEQYF
cdr3_nt: TGTGCCCAACAAGCCCTAGCAGAGCAGTACTTC
j_call: TRBJ2-7
clone_size: many
v_call: TRBV2
d_call: NA

cdr3_aa: CSARVTRTQETQYF
cdr3_nt: TGCAGTGCTAGAGTGACAAGGACCCAAGAGACCCAGTACTTC
j_call: TRBJ2-5
clone_size: NA
v_call: TRBV20-1
d_call: NA

cdr3_aa: CASSQTTANTGELFF
cdr3_nt: TGTGCCAGCAGCCAAACAACCGCGAACACCGGGGAGCTGTTTTTT
j_call: TRBJ2-2
clone_size: many
v_call: TRBV12-3/TRBV12-4
d_call: NA

cdr3_aa: CASSDRDRGYTEAFF
cdr3_nt: TGTGCCAGCAGTGACCGGGACAGGGGGTACACTGAAGCTTTCTTT
j_call: TRBJ1-1
clone_size: many
v_call: TRBV12-3/TRBV12-4
d_call: TRBD1

cdr3_aa: CASSGEGRVAAEAFF
cdr3_nt: TGTGCCAGCAGTGGAGAAGGCAGGGTGGCCGCTGAAGCTTTCTTT
j_call: TRBJ1-1
clone_size: NA
v_call: TRBV6-1
d_call: NA

cdr3_aa: CASSQGTGGSPYEQYF
cdr3_nt: TGCGCCAGCAGCCAGGGGACAGGGGGTAGCCCCTACGAGCAGTACTTC
j_call: TRBJ2-7
clone_size: few
v_call: TRBV4-1
d_call: TRBD1

cdr3_aa: CASSLGAEYEQYF
cdr3_nt: TGTGCCAGCAGCTTAGGGGCCGAGTACGAGCAGTACTTC
j_call: TRBJ2-7
clone_size: many
v_call: TRBV7-6
d_call: NA

cdr3_aa: CASSQDRGFINSPLHF
cdr3_nt: TGTGCCAGCAGCCAAGACAGGGGGTTTATAAATTCACCCCTCCACTTT
j_call: TRBJ1-6
clone_size: many
v_call: TRBV14
d_call: TRBD1

cdr3_aa: CASSQRTSGIGETQYF
cdr3_nt: TGTGCCAGCAGCCAAAGGACTAGCGGGATCGGTGAGACCCAGTACTTC
j_call: TRBJ2-5
clone_size: many
v_call: TRBV3-1
d_call: TRBD2

cdr3_aa: CSARDARQTNYGYTF
cdr3_nt: TGCAGTGCTAGAGATGCCCGACAAACTAACTATGGCTACACCTTC
j_call: TRBJ1-2
clone_size: NA
v_call: TRBV20-1
d_call: NA